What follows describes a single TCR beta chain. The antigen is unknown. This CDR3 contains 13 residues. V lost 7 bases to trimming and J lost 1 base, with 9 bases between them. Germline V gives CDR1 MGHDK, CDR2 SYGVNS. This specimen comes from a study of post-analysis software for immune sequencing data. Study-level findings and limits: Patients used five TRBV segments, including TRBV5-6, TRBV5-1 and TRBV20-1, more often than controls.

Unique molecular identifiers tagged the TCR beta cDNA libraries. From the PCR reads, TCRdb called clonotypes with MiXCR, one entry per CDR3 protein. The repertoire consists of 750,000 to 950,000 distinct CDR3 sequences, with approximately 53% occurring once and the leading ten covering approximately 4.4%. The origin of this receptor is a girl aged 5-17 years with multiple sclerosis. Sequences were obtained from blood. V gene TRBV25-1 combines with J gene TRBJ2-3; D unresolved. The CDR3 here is CASTRTGTDTQYF. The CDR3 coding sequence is TGTGCCAGCACACGGACCGGCACAGATACGCAGTATTTT.